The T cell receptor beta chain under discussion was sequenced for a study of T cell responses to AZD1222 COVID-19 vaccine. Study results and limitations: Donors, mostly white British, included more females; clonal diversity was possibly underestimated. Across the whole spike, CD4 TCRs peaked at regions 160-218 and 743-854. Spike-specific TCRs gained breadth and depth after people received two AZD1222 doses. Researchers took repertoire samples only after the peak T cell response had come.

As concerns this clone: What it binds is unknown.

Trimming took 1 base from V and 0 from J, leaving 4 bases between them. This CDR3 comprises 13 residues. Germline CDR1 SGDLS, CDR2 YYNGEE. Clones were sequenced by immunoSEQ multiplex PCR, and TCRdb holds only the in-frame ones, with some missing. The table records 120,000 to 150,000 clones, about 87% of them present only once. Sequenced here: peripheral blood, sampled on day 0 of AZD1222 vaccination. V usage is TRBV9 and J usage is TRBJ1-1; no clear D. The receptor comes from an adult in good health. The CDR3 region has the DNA TGTGCCAGCAGCGTATCAATGAACACTGAAGCTTTCTTT. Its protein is CASSVSMNTEAFF.